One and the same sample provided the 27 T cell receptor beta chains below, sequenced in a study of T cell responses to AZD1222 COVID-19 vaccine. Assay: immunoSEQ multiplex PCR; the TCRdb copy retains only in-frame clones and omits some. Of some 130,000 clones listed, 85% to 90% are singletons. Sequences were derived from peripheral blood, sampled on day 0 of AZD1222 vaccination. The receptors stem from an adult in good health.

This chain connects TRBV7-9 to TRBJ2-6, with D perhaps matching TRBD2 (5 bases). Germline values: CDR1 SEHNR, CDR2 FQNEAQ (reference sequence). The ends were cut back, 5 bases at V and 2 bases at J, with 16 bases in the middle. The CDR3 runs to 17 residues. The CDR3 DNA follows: TGTGCCAGCAGCCTCCGGGATACCAACCCTGGGGCCAACGTCCTGACTTTC. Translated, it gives CASSLRDTNPGANVLTF.

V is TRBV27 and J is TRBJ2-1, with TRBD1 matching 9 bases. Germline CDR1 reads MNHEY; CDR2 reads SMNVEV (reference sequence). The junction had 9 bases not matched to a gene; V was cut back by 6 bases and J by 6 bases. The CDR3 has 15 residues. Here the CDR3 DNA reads TGTGCCAGCAGACTACCGGGACAGGGACGCAATGAGCAGTTCTTC. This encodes CASRLPGQGRNEQFF.

The DNA of the CDR3 is TGCGCCAGCAGGGAGACGGCAGGGAACTATGGCTACACCTTC. Encoded protein: CASRETAGNYGYTF. The chain is built from TRBV10-2 and TRBJ1-2; weak D call: TRBD1 (5 bases). The ends were cut back, 6 bases at V and 2 bases at J, with 13 bases in the middle. This CDR3 region has 14 residues. Germline CDR1 WSHSY, CDR2 SAAADI.

The CDR3 protein is CASSLSGGEQFF. As DNA, the CDR3 is TGTGCCAGCAGCTTAAGTGGAGGGGAGCAGTTCTTC. V gene TRBV7-8 combines with J gene TRBJ2-1, with D perhaps TRBD2 (6 bases). CDR3 length equals 12 residues. Per the germline V gene, CDR1 is SGHVS and CDR2 is FQNEAQ. V lost 2 bases and J lost 10, with 9 bases in between.

The CDR3 region is CASTTITGTGYEQYF. CDR3 bases: TGTGCCAGCACTACAATAACTGGGACAGGGTACGAGCAGTACTTC. This sequence joins TRBV28 and TRBJ2-7; 9 nucleotides line up with TRBD1. J gave up 4 bases and V 7 bases, and 11 bases lay outside the gene matches. Germline V gene lookup returns CDR1 MDHEN and CDR2 SYDVKM. The CDR3 runs to 15 residues.

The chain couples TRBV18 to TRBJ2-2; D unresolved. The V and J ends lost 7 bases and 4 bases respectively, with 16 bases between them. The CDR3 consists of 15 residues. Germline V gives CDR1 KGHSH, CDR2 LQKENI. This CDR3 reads CASFTTIGVTGELFF. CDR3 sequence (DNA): TGTGCCAGCTTCACCACGATTGGGGTCACCGGGGAGCTGTTTTTT.

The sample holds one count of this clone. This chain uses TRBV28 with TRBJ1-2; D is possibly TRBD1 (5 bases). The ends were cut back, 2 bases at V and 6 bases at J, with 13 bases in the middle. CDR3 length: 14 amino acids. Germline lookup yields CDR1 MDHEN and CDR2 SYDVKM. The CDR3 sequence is CASSLPRKGDGYTF. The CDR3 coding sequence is TGTGCCAGCAGTTTACCCAGGAAAGGGGATGGCTACACCTTC.

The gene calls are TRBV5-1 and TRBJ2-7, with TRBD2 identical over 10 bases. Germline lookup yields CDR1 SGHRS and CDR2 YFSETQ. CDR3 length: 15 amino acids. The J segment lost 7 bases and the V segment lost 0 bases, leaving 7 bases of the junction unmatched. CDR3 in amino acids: CASSLEASGSGEQYF. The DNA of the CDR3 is TGCGCCAGCAGCTTGGAAGCTAGCGGGAGTGGAGAGCAGTACTTC.

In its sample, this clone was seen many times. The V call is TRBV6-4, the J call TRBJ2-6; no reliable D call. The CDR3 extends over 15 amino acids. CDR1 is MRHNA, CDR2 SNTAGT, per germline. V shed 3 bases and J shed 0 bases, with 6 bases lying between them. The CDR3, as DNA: TGTGCCAGCAGTGAGCAAAGCTCTGGGGCCAACGTCCTGACTTTC. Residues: CASSEQSSGANVLTF.

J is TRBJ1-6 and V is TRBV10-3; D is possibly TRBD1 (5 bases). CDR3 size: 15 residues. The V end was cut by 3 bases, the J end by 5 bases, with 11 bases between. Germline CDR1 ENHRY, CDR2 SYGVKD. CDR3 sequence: CAISDVEGNNSPLHF. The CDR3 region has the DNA TGTGCCATCAGTGATGTAGAGGGGAATAATTCACCCCTCCACTTT.

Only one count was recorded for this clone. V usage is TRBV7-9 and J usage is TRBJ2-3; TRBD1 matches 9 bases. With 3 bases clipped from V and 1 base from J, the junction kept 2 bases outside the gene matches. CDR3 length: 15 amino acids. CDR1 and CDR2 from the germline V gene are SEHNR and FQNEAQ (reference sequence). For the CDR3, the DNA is TGTGCCAGCAGCTTCCGGGACAGGGGCACAGATACGCAGTATTTT. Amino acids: CASSFRDRGTDTQYF.

The CDR3 sequence is CASSSPGQGAIGDGYTF. In DNA, the CDR3 is TGTGCCAGTAGTTCGCCGGGACAGGGGGCTATAGGAGATGGCTACACCTTC. V usage is TRBV19 and J usage is TRBJ1-2; 12 bases agree with TRBD1. V was clipped by 5 bases and J by 6 bases; unmatched bases: 13. Germline CDR1 reads LNHDA; CDR2 reads SQIVND (reference sequence). The CDR3 consists of 17 residues.

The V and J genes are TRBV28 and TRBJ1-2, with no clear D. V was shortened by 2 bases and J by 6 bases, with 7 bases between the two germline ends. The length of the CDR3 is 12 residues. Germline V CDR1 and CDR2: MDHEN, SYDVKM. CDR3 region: CASSLTRDGYTF. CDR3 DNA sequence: TGTGCCAGCAGTTTAACCAGAGATGGCTACACCTTC.

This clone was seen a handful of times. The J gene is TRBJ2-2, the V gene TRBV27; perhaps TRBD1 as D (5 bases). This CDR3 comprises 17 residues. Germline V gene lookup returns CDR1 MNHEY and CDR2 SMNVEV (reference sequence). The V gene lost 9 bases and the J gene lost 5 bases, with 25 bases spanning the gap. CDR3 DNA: TGTGCCAGGGCCAAAGACAGTTTACCTCCAGGTACCGGGGAGCTGTTTTTT. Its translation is CARAKDSLPPGTGELFF.

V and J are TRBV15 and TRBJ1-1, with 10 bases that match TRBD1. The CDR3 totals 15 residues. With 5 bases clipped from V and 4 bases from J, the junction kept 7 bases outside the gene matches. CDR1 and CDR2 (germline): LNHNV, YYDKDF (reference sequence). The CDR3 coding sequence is TGTGCCACCAGCTCTGACAGGGGGCTGGGCACTGAAGCTTTCTTT. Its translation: CATSSDRGLGTEAFF.

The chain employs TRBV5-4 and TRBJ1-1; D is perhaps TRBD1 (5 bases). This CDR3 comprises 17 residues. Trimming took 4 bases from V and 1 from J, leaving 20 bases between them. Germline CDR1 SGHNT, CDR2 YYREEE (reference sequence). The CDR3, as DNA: TGTGCCAGCAGCCCCCAAGGATCGGGACGGCCGAACACTGAAGCTTTCTTT. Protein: CASSPQGSGRPNTEAFF.

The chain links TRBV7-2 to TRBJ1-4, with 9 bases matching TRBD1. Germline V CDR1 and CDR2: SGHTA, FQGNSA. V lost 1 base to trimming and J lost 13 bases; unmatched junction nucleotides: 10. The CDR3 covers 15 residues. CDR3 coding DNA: TGTGCCAGCAGCTTAGTTGCGGGACAGGGTAATTCACTGTTTTTT. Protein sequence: CASSLVAGQGNSLFF.

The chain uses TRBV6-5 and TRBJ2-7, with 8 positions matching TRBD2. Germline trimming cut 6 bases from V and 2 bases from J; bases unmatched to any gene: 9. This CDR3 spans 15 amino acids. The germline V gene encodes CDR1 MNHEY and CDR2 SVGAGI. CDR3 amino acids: CASRPGTRYPYEQYF. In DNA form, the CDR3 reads TGTGCCAGCAGACCTGGGACTAGATATCCCTACGAGCAGTACTTC.

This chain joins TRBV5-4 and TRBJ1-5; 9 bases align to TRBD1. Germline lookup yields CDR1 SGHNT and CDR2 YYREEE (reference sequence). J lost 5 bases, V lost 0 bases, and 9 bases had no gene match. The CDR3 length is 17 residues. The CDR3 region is CASSLGDRGSTHQPQHF. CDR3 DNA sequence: TGTGCCAGCAGCTTGGGCGACAGGGGGTCAACCCATCAGCCCCAGCATTTT.

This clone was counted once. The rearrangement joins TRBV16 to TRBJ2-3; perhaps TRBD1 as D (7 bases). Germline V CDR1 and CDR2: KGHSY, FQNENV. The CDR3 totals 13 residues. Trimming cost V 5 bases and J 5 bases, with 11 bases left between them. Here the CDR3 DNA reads TGTGCCAGCAGCTTCCAGGGGGGAGATACGCAGTATTTT. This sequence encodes CASSFQGGDTQYF.

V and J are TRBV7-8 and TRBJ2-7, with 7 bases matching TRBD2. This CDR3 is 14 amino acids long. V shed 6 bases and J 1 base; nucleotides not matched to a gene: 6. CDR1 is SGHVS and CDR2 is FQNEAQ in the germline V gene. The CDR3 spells CASRGGGRSYEQYF. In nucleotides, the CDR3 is TGTGCCAGCAGGGGCGGGGGACGTTCCTACGAGCAGTACTTC.

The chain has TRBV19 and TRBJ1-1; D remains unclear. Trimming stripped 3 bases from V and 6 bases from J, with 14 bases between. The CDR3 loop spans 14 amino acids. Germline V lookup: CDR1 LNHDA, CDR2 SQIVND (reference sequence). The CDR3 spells CASSMNTAPSEAFF. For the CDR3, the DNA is TGTGCCAGTAGTATGAACACAGCCCCGTCTGAAGCTTTCTTT.

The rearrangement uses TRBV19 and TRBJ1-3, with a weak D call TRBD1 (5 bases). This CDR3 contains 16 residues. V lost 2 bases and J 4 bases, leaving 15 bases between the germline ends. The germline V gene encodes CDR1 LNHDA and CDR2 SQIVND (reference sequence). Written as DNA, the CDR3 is TGTGCCAGTAGTATAACCACCGGGACCCCCGGAAACACCATATATTTT. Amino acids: CASSITTGTPGNTIYF. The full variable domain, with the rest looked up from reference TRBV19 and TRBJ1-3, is DGGITQSPKYLFRKEGQNVTLSCEQNLNHDAMYWYRQDPGQGLRLIYYSQIVNDFQKGDIAEGYSVSREKKESFPLTVTSAQKNPTAFYLCASSITTGTPGNTIYFGEGSWLTVV.

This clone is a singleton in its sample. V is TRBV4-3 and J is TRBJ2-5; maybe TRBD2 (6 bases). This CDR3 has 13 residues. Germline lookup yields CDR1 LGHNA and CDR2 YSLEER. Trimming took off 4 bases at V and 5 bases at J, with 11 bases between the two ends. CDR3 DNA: TGCGCCAGCAGCCCCACGGGGGTTGAGACCCAGTACTTC. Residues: CASSPTGVETQYF.

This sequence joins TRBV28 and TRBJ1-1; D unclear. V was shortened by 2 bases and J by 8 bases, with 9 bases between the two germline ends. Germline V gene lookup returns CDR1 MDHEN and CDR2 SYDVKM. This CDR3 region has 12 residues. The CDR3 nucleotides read TGTGCCAGCAGTTTAAGATCGACAGAAGCTTTCTTT. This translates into CASSLRSTEAFF.

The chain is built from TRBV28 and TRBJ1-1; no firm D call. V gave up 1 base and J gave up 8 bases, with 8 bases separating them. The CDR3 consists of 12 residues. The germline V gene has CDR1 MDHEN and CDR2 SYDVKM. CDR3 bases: TGTGCCAGCAGTTTATTGGCAGGAGAAGCTTTCTTT. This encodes CASSLLAGEAFF.

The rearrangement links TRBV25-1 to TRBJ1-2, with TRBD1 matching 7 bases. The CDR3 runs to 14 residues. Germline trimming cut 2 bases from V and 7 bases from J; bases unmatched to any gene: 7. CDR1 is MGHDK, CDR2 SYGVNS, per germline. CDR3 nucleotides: TGTGCCAGCAGTGAACGATGGACAGGAAGTGGCTACACCTTC. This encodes CASSERWTGSGYTF.